This TCR beta chain was sequenced during a study of identical twins. Deletions cut 5 bases from V and 6 bases from J, with 13 bases between. Germline V gene sequence: CDR1 MNHEY, CDR2 SMNVEV (reference sequence). The CDR3 covers 13 residues. TCRdb fed the 5' RACE reads into MiXCR, producing one record per CDR3 protein. This sample has approximately 500,000 distinct CDR3 sequences, with approximately 14% found just once. These data are also associated with another study on yellow fever vaccine responses in identical twins.

The sequence was obtained from a young woman in good health. This rearrangement joins TRBV27 to TRBJ2-5, with D perhaps given as TRBD1 or TRBD2 (6 bases each). The sample consisted of CD4+ T cells sorted from blood. CDR3: CASSLRGGKTQYF. The CDR3, as DNA: TGTGCCAGCAGTCTCAGGGGAGGCAAGACCCAGTACTTC.